The entry below gives a single T cell receptor beta chain sequence along with its context. Its antigen is unknown. Running of the v3.0 immunoSEQ assay took place at survey level. The protocol was immunoSEQ multiplex PCR, while the TCRdb copy is restricted to in-frame clones and leaves out a portion. The table records about 17,000 clones, about four fifths of them present only once. This sample was taken from a study of long-term antiretroviral therapy in people with HIV. Study results and limitations: In samples taken after ART, diversity increased but remained below transplant donor control levels.

The origin of this receptor is a man aged 30 to 45 with HIV. Specimen: unsorted PBMCs, collected at the start of antiretroviral therapy.

The CDR3 sequence is CASSLALGAETQYF. The CDR3 nucleotides are TGTGCCAGCAGCTTAGCGCTGGGGGCAGAGACCCAGTACTTC. The V gene is TRBV7-9, the J gene TRBJ2-5; the D gene is possibly TRBD1 (6 bases). Germline CDR1 SEHNR, CDR2 FQNEAQ (reference sequence). V lost 0 bases to trimming and J lost 4 bases, with 9 bases between them. The CDR3 has 14 residues.